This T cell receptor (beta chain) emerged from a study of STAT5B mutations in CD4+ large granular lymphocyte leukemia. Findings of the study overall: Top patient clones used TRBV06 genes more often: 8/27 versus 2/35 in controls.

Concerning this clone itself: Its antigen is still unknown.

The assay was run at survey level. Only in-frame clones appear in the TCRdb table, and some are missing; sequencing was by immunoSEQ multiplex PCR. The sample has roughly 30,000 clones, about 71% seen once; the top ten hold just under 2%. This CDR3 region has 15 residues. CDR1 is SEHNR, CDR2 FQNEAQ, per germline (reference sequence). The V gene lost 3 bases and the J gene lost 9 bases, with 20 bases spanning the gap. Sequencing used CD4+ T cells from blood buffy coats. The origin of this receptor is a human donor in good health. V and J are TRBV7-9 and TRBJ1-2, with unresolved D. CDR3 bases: TGTGCCAGCAGCTTGGCGGACGCGTTGGTAGGGCGCTACACCTTC. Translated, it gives CASSLADALVGRYTF.